These T cell receptor beta chains were read from a single sample in a study of human T cells and chemical hapten exposure. TCRdb reanalysed the RACE reads using MiXCR and keeps one entry per CDR3 protein. This table holds 150,000 to 200,000 distinct CDR3 sequences, approximately 20% found once. The sequenced sample was whole blood, obtained in connection with sensitization to the hapten diphenylcyclopropenone (DPC). The receptors derive from a woman between 45 and 60 years old with alopecia areata. Some clones in this sample may be carry-over from other donors' samples. The CDR3 runs from the conserved cysteine through the conserved F or W. Fields, in order: clone size, D gene, J gene, V gene, CDR3 protein, CDR3 DNA. The D gene is left open where the match is weak. Only some rows state a clone size, as once, few, many or a class for expanded clones.

.	.	TRBJ1-2	TRBV7-3	CASGSSNYGYTF	TGTGCCAGCGGAAGCAGCAACTATGGCTACACCTTC
few	TRBD1	TRBJ1-1	TRBV5-1	CASSFGAPGQGITEAFF	TGCGCCAGCAGCTTTGGGGCCCCGGGACAGGGAATCACTGAAGCTTTCTTT
few	.	TRBJ2-7	TRBV7-2	CASSPDPFTSYEQYF	TGTGCCAGCAGCCCTGACCCATTTACTTCCTACGAGCAGTACTTC
few	TRBD2	TRBJ2-1	TRBV9	CASSAGLEEGEQFF	TGTGCCAGCAGCGCGGGACTAGAGGAGGGAGAGCAGTTCTTC
.	.	TRBJ1-3	TRBV10-3	CAIGIGDTIYF	TGTGCCATCGGAATTGGCGACACCATATATTTT
.	TRBD1	TRBJ2-1	TRBV7-7	CASSLAGQVNNEQFF	TGTGCCAGCAGCTTAGCGGGACAGGTCAACAATGAGCAGTTCTTC
few	TRBD1	TRBJ1-6	TRBV6-1	CASSNRDRNSPLHF	TGTGCCAGCAGTAACCGGGACAGAAATTCACCCCTCCACTTT
.	.	TRBJ2-2	TRBV9	CASSLDLTSSGELFF	TGTGCCAGCAGCTTAGACTTGACTAGTTCCGGGGAGCTGTTTTTT
few	.	TRBJ1-6	TRBV6-1	CASRIRGVVVNSPLHF	TGTGCCAGCAGGATTAGGGGGGTGGTTGTGAATTCACCCCTCCACTTT
.	TRBD1	TRBJ1-1	TRBV18	CASRLGQGSTEAFF	TGTGCCAGCCGTCTTGGACAGGGTAGCACTGAAGCTTTCTTT
.	.	TRBJ2-7	TRBV18	CASSPLGPYEQYF	TGTGCCAGCTCACCCCTTGGGCCCTACGAGCAGTACTTC
.	TRBD1	TRBJ1-3	TRBV20-1	CSVPGQGMETPRNTIYF	TGCAGTGTTCCGGGACAGGGGATGGAAACACCCAGAAACACCATATATTTT
few	.	TRBJ1-1	TRBV6-5	CAIRGDTEAFF	TGTGCCATTCGAGGGGACACTGAAGCTTTCTTT
few	.	TRBJ1-1	TRBV29-1	CSVARQGDTEAFF	TGCAGCGTTGCGAGGCAGGGTGACACTGAAGCTTTCTTT
few	.	TRBJ1-2	TRBV28	CASREDSPIYGYTF	TGTGCCAGCAGAGAGGACAGCCCTATCTATGGCTACACCTTC
few	TRBD1	TRBJ1-2	TRBV12-3/TRBV12-4	CASTKLQGARGYTF	TGTGCCAGCACCAAACTCCAGGGGGCGCGGGGCTACACCTTC
.	.	TRBJ2-7	TRBV19	CASSISAPSYEQYF	TGTGCCAGTAGTATATCGGCCCCCTCCTACGAGCAGTACTTC
.	.	TRBJ2-6	TRBV29-1	CSVEQSSGANVLTF	TGCAGCGTGGAACAGAGCTCTGGGGCCAACGTCCTGACTTTC
.	TRBD1	TRBJ2-1	TRBV20-1	CSTHGTGWNEQFF	TGCAGTACGCACGGGACAGGGTGGAATGAGCAGTTCTTC
.	.	TRBJ1-2	TRBV29-1	CSVEMDVYGYTF	TGCAGCGTTGAAATGGACGTCTATGGCTACACCTTC
.	.	TRBJ1-1	TRBV4-2	CASSQVGITEAFF	TGTGCCAGCAGCCAAGTAGGAATCACTGAAGCTTTCTTT
.	.	TRBJ2-1	TRBV5-5	CASSFPGTEQFF	TGTGCCAGCAGCTTTCCGGGGACAGAGCAGTTCTTC
.	TRBD2	TRBJ2-2	TRBV11-2	CASSTRTSPSSVTGELFF	TGTGCCAGCAGCACCCGGACTAGCCCCAGCTCGGTCACCGGGGAGCTGTTTTTT
few	TRBD1	TRBJ1-5	TRBV6-1	CASNYQRGTGVPNQPQHF	TGTGCCAGCAACTACCAAAGGGGGACAGGGGTCCCCAATCAGCCCCAGCATTTT
.	.	TRBJ1-4	TRBV4-2	CASSQGAPNEKLFF	TGTGCCAGCAGCCAGGGGGCGCCGAATGAAAAACTGTTTTTT
.	TRBD1	TRBJ2-3	TRBV20-1	CSAPDRGLSPDTQYF	TGCAGTGCTCCAGACAGGGGGCTAAGTCCAGATACGCAGTATTTT
many	.	TRBJ2-2	TRBV7-2	CASSSQGSTGELFF	TGTGCCAGCAGCTCCCAGGGGAGCACCGGGGAGCTGTTTTTT
.	.	TRBJ2-1	TRBV6-5	CASSSLGVDYNEQFF	TGTGCCAGCAGTTCCCTCGGGGTCGACTACAATGAGCAGTTCTTC
many	.	TRBJ2-5	TRBV7-9	CASSTPQTQGAQYF	TGTGCCAGCAGCACCCCCCAGACCCAAGGGGCCCAGTACTTC
many	.	TRBJ1-2	TRBV5-1	CASSFTGQNYGYTF	TGCGCCAGCAGCTTCACCGGACAGAACTATGGCTACACCTTC
few	.	TRBJ2-1	TRBV7-8	CASSPPGPYNEQFF	TGTGCCAGCAGCCCGCCCGGGCCCTACAATGAGCAGTTCTTC
.	TRBD2	TRBJ2-1	TRBV2	CASSAYPGLAGNEQFF	TGTGCCAGCAGCGCCTACCCGGGACTAGCGGGAAATGAGCAGTTCTTC